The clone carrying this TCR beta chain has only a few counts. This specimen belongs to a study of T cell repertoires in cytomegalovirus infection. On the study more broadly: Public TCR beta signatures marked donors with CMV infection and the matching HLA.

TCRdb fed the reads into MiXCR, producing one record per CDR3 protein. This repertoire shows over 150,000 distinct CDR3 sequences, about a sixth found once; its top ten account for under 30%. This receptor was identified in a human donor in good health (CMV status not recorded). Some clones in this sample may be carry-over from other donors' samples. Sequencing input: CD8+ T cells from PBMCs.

CDR3 nucleotides: TGTGCCAGCAGTCCCCCGGACAGGGAGCTCGAAAACATTCAGTACTTC. Residues: CASSPPDRELENIQYF. This chain joins TRBV6-2 or TRBV6-3 and TRBJ2-4; the match to TRBD1 covers 8 bases. The CDR3 sequence is 16 residues long. Germline V lookup: CDR1 MNHEY, CDR2 SVGEGT. J lost 5 bases, V lost 5 bases, and 11 bases had no gene match.